The sequence of this T cell receptor beta chain was determined in a study of CD8+ T cells in alopecia areata. It was cDNA, reverse transcribed from extracted RNA, that served as the sequencing template. The table came from immunoSEQ multiplex PCR; TCRdb's copy has only in-frame clones and leaves some out. Among 130,000 to 150,000 clones, about three fifths were seen once, and the ten largest hold less than 40%. The receptor's source is a human donor in good health. The sample comprised CD8+ T cells sorted from blood.

In DNA form, the CDR3 reads TGTGCCAGTAGTTCTCCGGAGACCCAGTACTTC. This encodes CASSSPETQYF. The chain recombines TRBV19 with TRBJ2-5; D is unclear. The CDR3 loop spans 11 amino acids. Trimming took 5 bases from V and 5 from J, leaving 6 bases between them. Per germline, CDR1 LNHDA and CDR2 SQIVND (reference sequence).